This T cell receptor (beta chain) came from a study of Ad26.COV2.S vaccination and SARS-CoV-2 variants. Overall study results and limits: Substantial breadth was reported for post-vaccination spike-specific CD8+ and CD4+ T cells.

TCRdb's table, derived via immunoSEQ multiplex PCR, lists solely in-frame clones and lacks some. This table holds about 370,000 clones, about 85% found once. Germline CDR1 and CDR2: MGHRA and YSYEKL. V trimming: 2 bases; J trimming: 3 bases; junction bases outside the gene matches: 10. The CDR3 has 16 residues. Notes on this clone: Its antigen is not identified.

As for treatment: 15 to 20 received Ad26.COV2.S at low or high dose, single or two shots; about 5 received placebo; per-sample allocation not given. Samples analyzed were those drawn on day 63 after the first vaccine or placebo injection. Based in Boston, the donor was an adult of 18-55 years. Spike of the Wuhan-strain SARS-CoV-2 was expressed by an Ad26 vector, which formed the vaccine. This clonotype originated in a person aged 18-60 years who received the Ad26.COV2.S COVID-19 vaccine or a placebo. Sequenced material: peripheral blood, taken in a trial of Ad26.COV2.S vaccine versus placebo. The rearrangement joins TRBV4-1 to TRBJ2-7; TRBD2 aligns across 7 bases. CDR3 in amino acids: CASSQIAGVTLYEQYF. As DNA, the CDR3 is TGCGCCAGCAGCCAAATTGCGGGGGTTACCCTCTACGAGCAGTACTTC.